This T cell receptor (beta chain) was identified during a study of technical replicates of blood from a few donors. Produced via immunoSEQ multiplex PCR; TCRdb's table is partial and in-frame only. The table has some 62,000 clones, more than 70% seen once. The TCR sequence derives from a human donor in good health. Some clones in this sample may be carry-over from other donors' samples. Sequences were obtained from PBMCs.

This chain's CDR3 is CASSFSQGALDTEAFF. CDR3 DNA: TGTGCCAGCAGCTTTAGTCAGGGGGCGCTGGACACTGAAGCTTTCTTT. The chain links TRBV7-9 to TRBJ1-1, with 8 nucleotides matching TRBD1. Germline assignment: CDR1 SEHNR and CDR2 FQNEAQ (reference sequence). The CDR3 length is 16 residues. V shed 3 bases, J shed 3 bases, and the junction held 9 bases outside the gene matches.